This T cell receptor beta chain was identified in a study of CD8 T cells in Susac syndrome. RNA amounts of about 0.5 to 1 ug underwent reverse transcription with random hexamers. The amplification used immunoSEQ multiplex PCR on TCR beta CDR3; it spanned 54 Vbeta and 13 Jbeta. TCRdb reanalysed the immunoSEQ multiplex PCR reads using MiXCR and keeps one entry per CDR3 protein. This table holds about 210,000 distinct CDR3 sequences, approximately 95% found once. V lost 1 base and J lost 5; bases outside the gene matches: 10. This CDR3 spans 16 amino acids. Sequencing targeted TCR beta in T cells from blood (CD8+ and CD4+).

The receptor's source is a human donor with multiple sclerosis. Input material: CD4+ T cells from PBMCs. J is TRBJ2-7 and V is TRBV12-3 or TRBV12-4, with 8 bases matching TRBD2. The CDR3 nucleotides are TGTGCCAGCAGTTTAGAAAGTCTAGCGGGCACCCACGAGCAGTACTTC. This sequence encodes CASSLESLAGTHEQYF.